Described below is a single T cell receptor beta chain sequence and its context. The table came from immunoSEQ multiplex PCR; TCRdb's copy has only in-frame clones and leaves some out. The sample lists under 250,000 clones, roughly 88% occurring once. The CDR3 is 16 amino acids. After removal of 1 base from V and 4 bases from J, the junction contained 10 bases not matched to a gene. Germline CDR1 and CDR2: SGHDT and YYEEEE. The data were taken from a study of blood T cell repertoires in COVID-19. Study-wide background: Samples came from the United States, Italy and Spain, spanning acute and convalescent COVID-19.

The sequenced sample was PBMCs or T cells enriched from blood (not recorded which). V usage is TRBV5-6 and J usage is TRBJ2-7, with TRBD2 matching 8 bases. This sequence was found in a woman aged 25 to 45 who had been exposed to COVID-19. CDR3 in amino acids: CASSLRGTRGFYEQYF. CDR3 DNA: TGTGCCAGCAGCTTGAGAGGGACTAGGGGTTTTTACGAGCAGTACTTC.